The clone carrying this TCR beta chain was seen once. Its target is unknown. V lost 5 bases to trimming and J lost 0 bases; unmatched junction nucleotides: 4. This CDR3 has 15 amino acids. Per germline, CDR1 SNHLY and CDR2 FYNNEI. The sample originates from a study of cytomegalovirus exposure and HLA in healthy donors. Notes on the study in general: In a later analysis, at a false discovery rate of 0.05, 15,000 to 20,000 TCR beta sequences were associated with HLA alleles. Most of the TCR beta V segments (in an earlier analysis) were productive either about 90% or about 30% of the time. Some V segments could not be told apart, so they were left out, TRBV6-2 and TRBV6-3 among them. Apparent HLA restriction characterized most CMV-associated TCR beta chains in a later analysis.

This PCR relied on a set of 60 Vbeta primers and 13 Jbeta primers. Some clones are missing from TCRdb's copy, which holds only in-frame ones; the method was immunoSEQ multiplex PCR. The sample comprises 160,000 or so clones, 65% to 80% of which are singletons, and 4.7% rests with the top ten. The origin of this receptor is a man aged 18 to 35 in good health and CMV-seropositive. The rearrangement links TRBV2 to TRBJ2-7; 10 nucleotides align to TRBD1. Sequencing input: PBMCs. This chain's CDR3 is CASSPDRGNSYEQYV. CDR3 DNA: TGTGCCAGCAGTCCGGACAGGGGGAACTCCTACGAGCAGTACGTC.